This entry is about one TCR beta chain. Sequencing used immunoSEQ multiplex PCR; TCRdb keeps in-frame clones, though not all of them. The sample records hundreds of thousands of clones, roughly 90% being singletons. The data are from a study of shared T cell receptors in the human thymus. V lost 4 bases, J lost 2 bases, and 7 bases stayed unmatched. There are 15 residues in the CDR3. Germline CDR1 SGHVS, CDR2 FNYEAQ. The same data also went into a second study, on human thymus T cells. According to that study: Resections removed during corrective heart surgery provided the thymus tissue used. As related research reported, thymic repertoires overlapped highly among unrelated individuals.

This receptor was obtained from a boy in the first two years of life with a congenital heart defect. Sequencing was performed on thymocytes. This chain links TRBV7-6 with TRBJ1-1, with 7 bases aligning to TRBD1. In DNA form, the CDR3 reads TGTGCCAGCAGCTCTCCGACAGGGAGTAACACTGAAGCTTTCTTT. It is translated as CASSSPTGSNTEAFF.